Each of the 9 T cell receptor beta chains below was sequenced from the same sample in a study of shared clonotypes between healthy human individuals. Libraries were prepared by immunoSEQ multiplex PCR; TCRdb keeps only in-frame clonotypes and omits some of them. The sample has around 610,000 clones, 90% to 97% seen once. Naive CD8 isolation took CD45RO-negative cells positively selected for CCR7 and excluded terminally differentiated effector memory CD45RA+ cells. The sequencing sample was made of naive CD8+ T cells sorted from blood. These receptors came from a woman between 25 and 40 years old in good health.

Only one count was recorded for this clone. V gene TRBV5-6 combines with J gene TRBJ2-3, with TRBD1 matching over 8 bases. J lost 4 bases, V lost 6 bases, and 10 bases had no gene match. The V gene's germline CDR1 is SGHDT and CDR2 YYEEEE. CDR3 length equals 15 residues. The CDR3 sequence: CASNKQGESADTQYF. The CDR3 coding sequence is TGTGCCAGCAATAAACAGGGGGAGAGTGCAGATACGCAGTATTTT. The variable domain in full, completed from reference TRBV5-6 and TRBJ2-3, reads DAGVTQSPTHLIKTRGQQVTLRCSPKSGHDTVSWYQQALGQGPQFIFQYYEEEERQRGNFPDRFSGHQFPNYSSELNVNALLLGDSALYLCASNKQGESADTQYFGPGTRLTVL.

This clone was seen a single time. V is TRBV2 and J is TRBJ1-1, with no clear D. The germline V and J ends were trimmed by 6 bases and 0 bases, with 17 bases remaining between them. Per germline, CDR1 SNHLY and CDR2 FYNNEI. The CDR3 runs to 16 residues. The CDR3 nucleotides are TGTGCCAGCAGGGCGGGCCACGCTGAGATGAACACTGAAGCTTTCTTT. It translates to CASRAGHAEMNTEAFF.

The sample holds a few counts of this clone. V gene TRBV7-9 combines with J gene TRBJ1-1; possible D gene TRBD1, 5 bases. Trimming removed 4 bases at V and 6 bases at J, with 12 bases between. The CDR3 is 13 amino acids. From germline, CDR1 is SEHNR and CDR2 FQNEAQ (reference sequence). CDR3 residues: CASSSGTGPEAFF. DNA of the CDR3: TGTGCCAGCAGCTCGGGGACGGGACCTGAAGCTTTCTTT.

This chain connects TRBV29-1 to TRBJ2-7, with D perhaps assigned TRBD1 or TRBD2 (5 bases each). Germline V lookup: CDR1 SQVTM, CDR2 ANQGSEA. V was trimmed by 3 bases and J by 0 bases, leaving 9 bases between them. The CDR3 runs to 13 residues. The CDR3 here is CSVEGVSSYEQYF. The DNA for the CDR3 is TGCAGCGTTGAGGGGGTAAGCTCCTACGAGCAGTACTTC.

CDR3 region: CASSPRGGIGEKLFF. The CDR3 bases are TGTGCCAGTAGTCCACGTGGGGGAATCGGCGAAAAACTGTTTTTT. V usage is TRBV19 and J usage is TRBJ1-4, with D maybe TRBD1 (5 bases). Germline V gene data show CDR1 as LNHDA and CDR2 as SQIVND (reference sequence). CDR3 length: 15 residues. V shed 5 bases and J shed 8 bases, with 18 bases lying between them.

The sample holds one count of this clone. The V and J genes are TRBV2 and TRBJ2-7; D not resolved. Germline values: CDR1 SNHLY, CDR2 FYNNEI. The CDR3 extends over 12 amino acids. The V gene lost 7 bases and the J gene lost 4 bases, with 11 bases spanning the gap. CDR3 protein: CASNPGKYEQYF. The CDR3 nucleotides read TGTGCCAGCAACCCGGGCAAATACGAGCAGTACTTC. Supplemented by reference TRBV2 and TRBJ2-7, the full variable domain reads EPEVTQTPSHQVTQMGQEVILRCVPISNHLYFYWYRQILGQKVEFLVSFYNNEISEKSEIFDDQFSVERPDGSNFTLKIRSTKLEDSAMYFCASNPGKYEQYFGPGTRLTVT.

The chain uses TRBV9 and TRBJ2-7, with TRBD2 matching over 14 bases. CDR1 is SGDLS, CDR2 YYNGEE, per germline. This CDR3 is 15 amino acids long. V lost 3 bases to trimming and J lost 2 bases; unmatched junction nucleotides: 1. CDR3 amino acids: CASSGGLAGAYEQYF. CDR3 nucleotide sequence: TGTGCCAGCAGCGGGGGACTAGCGGGGGCCTACGAGCAGTACTTC.

This chain connects TRBV9 to TRBJ2-7, with 8 bases fitting TRBD2. After removal of 4 bases from V and 6 bases from J, the junction contained 6 bases not matched to a gene. Germline CDR1 and CDR2: SGDLS and YYNGEE. The CDR3 is 13 amino acids. The CDR3 sequence: CASSPGGGPEQYF. Written as DNA, the CDR3 is TGTGCCAGCAGCCCCGGGGGGGGGCCCGAGCAGTACTTC. Looking up the rest from reference TRBV9 and TRBJ2-7 gives the full variable domain: DSGVTQTPKHLITATGQRVTLRCSPRSGDLSVYWYQQSLDQGLQFLIQYYNGEERAKGNILERFSAQQFPDLHSELNLSSLELGDSALYFCASSPGGGPEQYFGPGTRLTVT.

The chain's CDR3 is CASSYDMGYEQYF. CDR3 nucleotide sequence: TGTGCCAGCAGTTATGACATGGGGTACGAGCAGTACTTC. The chain is built from TRBV27 and TRBJ2-7, with D uncertain. V shed 4 bases and J shed 4 bases, with 11 bases lying between them. This CDR3 comprises 13 residues. Germline CDR1 and CDR2: MNHEY and SMNVEV (reference sequence).